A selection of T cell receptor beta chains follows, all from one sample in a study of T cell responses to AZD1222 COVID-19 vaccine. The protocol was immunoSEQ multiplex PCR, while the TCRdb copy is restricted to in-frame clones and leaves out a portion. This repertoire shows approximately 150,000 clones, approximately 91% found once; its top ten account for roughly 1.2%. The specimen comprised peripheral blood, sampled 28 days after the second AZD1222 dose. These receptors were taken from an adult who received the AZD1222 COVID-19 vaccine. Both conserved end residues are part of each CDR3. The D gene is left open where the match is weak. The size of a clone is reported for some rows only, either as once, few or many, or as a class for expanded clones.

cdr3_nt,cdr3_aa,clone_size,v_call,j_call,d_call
TGTGCCAGCAGCTCCATCGCTTCACCCCTCCACTTT,CASSSIASPLHF,NA,TRBV5-4,TRBJ1-6,NA
TGTGCCAGCAGTTTGGGGTCTGAGCAGTACTTC,CASSLGSEQYF,once,TRBV28,TRBJ2-7,NA
TGCGCCAGCAGCTTGGTCTTCGGGGGTCTATCGGGAGAGCAGTACTTC,CASSLVFGGLSGEQYF,NA,TRBV5-1,TRBJ2-7,NA
TGTGCCAGTAGTACCCAGGGGGCCCCCTACGAGCAGTACTTC,CASSTQGAPYEQYF,NA,TRBV19,TRBJ2-7,TRBD1
TGTGCCAGCAGCTTAGGTCAGATAGGTCTGTCGAAGACCCAGTACTTC,CASSLGQIGLSKTQYF,NA,TRBV7-7,TRBJ2-5,NA
TGTGCCAGCAGCGTAGGAGGGAGCCTAACTAACTATGGCTACACCTTC,CASSVGGSLTNYGYTF,NA,TRBV9,TRBJ1-2,NA
TGTGCCAGCAGTCGGGTCAATCAGCCCCAGCATTTT,CASSRVNQPQHF,once,TRBV2,TRBJ1-5,NA
TGTGCCAGCAGCCCCACTCCGGGACAGGGGACTTGGGATGAGCAGTTCTTC,CASSPTPGQGTWDEQFF,NA,TRBV7-6,TRBJ2-1,TRBD1
TGTGCCAGCAGCCCGGGAGCTACTAGAGAGGAGACCCAGTACTTC,CASSPGATREETQYF,NA,TRBV5-4,TRBJ2-5,NA
TGTGCCAGCAGCCAAGTAGGGGCAAACTCCTACGAGCAGTACTTC,CASSQVGANSYEQYF,NA,TRBV16,TRBJ2-7,NA
TGCAGTGTAGTCCCCCATGAGCAGTTCTTC,CSVVPHEQFF,NA,TRBV20-1,TRBJ2-1,NA
TGTGCCAGCAGCCTCGCTGGGGACGCAAAACTGTTTTTT,CASSLAGDAKLFF,NA,TRBV27,TRBJ1-4,NA
TGTGCCAGCAGCTTTTGGCAGGGAGGTGAAAAACTGTTTTTT,CASSFWQGGEKLFF,NA,TRBV7-9,TRBJ1-4,NA
TGTGCCACCAGCAAAGCCAGACAGGCTGGGGCCAACGTCCTGACTTTC,CATSKARQAGANVLTF,NA,TRBV15,TRBJ2-6,NA
TGTGCCAGCAGTTACTCCCGGGTTAGCAATCAGCCCCAGCATTTT,CASSYSRVSNQPQHF,NA,TRBV6-6,TRBJ1-5,NA
TGCGCCAGCAGCCAGGCTAGTGCGGAGACCCAGTACTTC,CASSQASAETQYF,NA,TRBV4-1,TRBJ2-5,NA
TGTGCCAGTAGTATAGCGGGACAGGGGGCCCGCACAGATACGCAGTATTTT,CASSIAGQGARTDTQYF,NA,TRBV19,TRBJ2-3,TRBD1
TGCGCCAGCAGCTTGGCAGGGGGTATGAACACTGAAGCTTTCTTT,CASSLAGGMNTEAFF,once,TRBV5-1,TRBJ1-1,TRBD1
TGCGCCAGCAGCTTTTCGGCAGGGCGGAACACTGAAGCTTTCTTT,CASSFSAGRNTEAFF,once,TRBV5-1,TRBJ1-1,NA
TGTGCCAGCAGAAATAGCGGGGGGGAGACCCAGTACTTC,CASRNSGGETQYF,NA,TRBV6-6,TRBJ2-5,TRBD2
TGTGCCAGCTCACCTGGCAGGGGGCAGTTCTTC,CASSPGRGQFF,NA,TRBV18,TRBJ2-1,NA
TGTGCCAGCAGTTTAATACAGCCAGGGGCCTACGAGCAGTACTTC,CASSLIQPGAYEQYF,NA,TRBV27,TRBJ2-7,NA
TGCGCCAGCAGCCAAGTCCCTCTCTTTGAGCAGTACTTC,CASSQVPLFEQYF,NA,TRBV4-1,TRBJ2-7,NA
TGTGCCAGCAGCTCCAGGGGGCGGGAGCTATCCCCATACAATGAGCAGTTCTTC,CASSSRGRELSPYNEQFF,NA,TRBV9,TRBJ2-1,NA
TGTGCCAGCAGTTCTGTCACAGGGTCTTCTGAAGCTTTCTTT,CASSSVTGSSEAFF,NA,TRBV27,TRBJ1-1,NA
TGTGCCAGCAGTACATACAGAACGGGGCGCTACTACTATGGCTACACCTTC,CASSTYRTGRYYYGYTF,NA,TRBV6-2/TRBV6-3,TRBJ1-2,NA
TGCACCAGCAGCGATTTGGGAGGGCTGGGTAATGAAAAACTGTTTTTT,CTSSDLGGLGNEKLFF,once,TRBV1,TRBJ1-4,NA
TGTGCCAGCAGCGCGGTTGCGGGACAGGGTGCCTACGAGCAGTACTTC,CASSAVAGQGAYEQYF,NA,TRBV9,TRBJ2-7,TRBD1
TGTGCCAGCAGCCGGGACCGCTATTCACCCCTCCACTTT,CASSRDRYSPLHF,NA,TRBV11-3,TRBJ1-6,NA
TGTGCCAGCAGTGACTCTAGAATAGCGGGGGCGAGGGAGCAGTACTTC,CASSDSRIAGAREQYF,NA,TRBV6-4,TRBJ2-7,TRBD2
TGTGCCAGCAGGGGACAGGGGGCCCAAAACGAGCAGTACTTC,CASRGQGAQNEQYF,NA,TRBV6-5,TRBJ2-7,TRBD1
TGTGCCAGCAGCTATATGAACACTGAAGCTTTCTTT,CASSYMNTEAFF,NA,TRBV12-3/TRBV12-4,TRBJ1-1,NA
TGTGCCAGCAGTAAAGGTACATATGGCTACACCTTC,CASSKGTYGYTF,NA,TRBV12-3/TRBV12-4,TRBJ1-2,NA
TGCGCCAGCAGCCAAGATGGAGGGAGATACGAGCAGTACTTC,CASSQDGGRYEQYF,NA,TRBV4-3,TRBJ2-7,NA
TGTGCCAGCAGAAGGTCTAATAATCAGCCCCAGCATTTT,CASRRSNNQPQHF,NA,TRBV6-5,TRBJ1-5,NA
TGTGCCAGCAGTGCTCAGGGGCACCTAAGCACAGATACGCAGTATTTT,CASSAQGHLSTDTQYF,NA,TRBV2,TRBJ2-3,NA
TGTGCCAGCAGCTTAGCCTTTACCGGGACAGGGACTGTTAACTATGGCTACACCTTC,CASSLAFTGTGTVNYGYTF,NA,TRBV7-9,TRBJ1-2,TRBD1
TGTGCCAGTAGGCGGACAGCCGGCTACACCTTC,CASRRTAGYTF,NA,TRBV19,TRBJ1-2,NA
TGTGCCAGTAGAGAGGGGGGGCAGAGAACTGAAGCTTTCTTT,CASREGGQRTEAFF,NA,TRBV28,TRBJ1-1,NA
TGTGCCAGCAGCCCCACGTCTCAAAATGAGCAGTTCTTC,CASSPTSQNEQFF,NA,TRBV3-1/TRBV3-2,TRBJ2-1,NA
TGTGCCAGCGCTCGGGGTTCCTACGAGCAGTACTTC,CASARGSYEQYF,NA,TRBV7-9,TRBJ2-7,NA
TGTGCCATCAGTGAATCAGGGAATAGCAATCAGCCCCAGCATTTT,CAISESGNSNQPQHF,NA,TRBV10-3,TRBJ1-5,NA
TGTGCCAGCAGTGAGGGGATCAGGGGAAACACCATATATTTT,CASSEGIRGNTIYF,NA,TRBV6-1,TRBJ1-3,NA
TGTGCCAGCAGTTCCATCGGGGGCGCCTACGAGCAGTACTTC,CASSSIGGAYEQYF,NA,TRBV6-5,TRBJ2-7,NA
TGCGCCAGCAGCTTGATTTCGGGGGCGGGCACCGGGGAGCTGTTTTTT,CASSLISGAGTGELFF,NA,TRBV5-1,TRBJ2-2,NA
TGTGCCAGCAGTTTGGGTAGCAATCAGCCCCAGCATTTT,CASSLGSNQPQHF,NA,TRBV12-3/TRBV12-4,TRBJ1-5,NA
TGCGCCAGCAAGGGGTCTTCCTACGAGCAGTACTTC,CASKGSSYEQYF,NA,TRBV5-1,TRBJ2-7,NA
TGCGCCAGCAGGACGGGGGCGCGGGACTATGGCTACACCTTC,CASRTGARDYGYTF,NA,TRBV10-1,TRBJ1-2,NA
TGCAGCGTTGTTACAGGCAACGAGCAGTACTTC,CSVVTGNEQYF,NA,TRBV29-1,TRBJ2-7,NA
TGTGCCAGCAGTCCATTCCGCGGGGGGGTCAACGAGCAGTACTTC,CASSPFRGGVNEQYF,NA,TRBV27,TRBJ2-7,TRBD2
TGTGCCAGCAGCTCTCGGACAGGGGAAGGCTACACCTTC,CASSSRTGEGYTF,NA,TRBV7-3,TRBJ1-2,TRBD1
TGTGCCAGCAGCCACTATCCGGGACTAGCGAGATCCGGGGAGCTGTTTTTT,CASSHYPGLARSGELFF,NA,TRBV3-1/TRBV3-2,TRBJ2-2,TRBD2
TGTGCCACCGCCGGGACCATCGAGGGGGGTGAGCAGTTCTTC,CATAGTIEGGEQFF,few,TRBV10-3,TRBJ2-1,NA
TGTGCCAGCAGCCAAAACAGGGCGTACCAAGAGACCCAGTACTTC,CASSQNRAYQETQYF,NA,TRBV11-2,TRBJ2-5,NA
TGTGCCAGCAGTTCTCCCTTCTACACCTACGAGCAGTACTTC,CASSSPFYTYEQYF,NA,TRBV6-2/TRBV6-3,TRBJ2-7,NA